These T cell receptor beta chains were read from a single sample in a study of identifying expanded T cells in peripheral blood. TCRdb's copy holds only in-frame clones and misses some; the assay was immunoSEQ multiplex PCR. This table has about 100,000 clones, approximately 88% appearing once. The specimen sequenced was blood. Receptors were obtained from a person aged 18 to 70 in good health. The CDR3 runs from the conserved cysteine through the conserved F or W. D genes are given only for firm matches. Not every row has a clone size; where given, it reads once, few, many or a size class.

D gene: .
J gene: TRBJ2-2
V gene: TRBV9
clone size: .
CDR3 protein: CASSVTAGIAGELFF
CDR3 DNA: TGTGCCAGCAGCGTGACAGCTGGGATAGCCGGGGAGCTGTTTTTT

D gene: .
J gene: TRBJ1-1
V gene: TRBV10-3
clone size: .
CDR3 protein: CAISAGGVNTEAFF
CDR3 DNA: TGTGCCATCAGTGCGGGGGGGGTGAACACTGAAGCTTTCTTT

D gene: TRBD1
J gene: TRBJ1-1
V gene: TRBV7-2
clone size: .
CDR3 protein: CASSARQGTGSEAFF
CDR3 DNA: TGTGCCAGCAGCGCCCGACAGGGGACAGGATCTGAAGCTTTCTTT

D gene: .
J gene: TRBJ2-3
V gene: TRBV29-1
clone size: once
CDR3 protein: CSVQKQTRSTDTQYF
CDR3 DNA: TGCAGCGTACAAAAGCAGACGAGGTCCACAGATACGCAGTATTTT

D gene: TRBD2
J gene: TRBJ2-2
V gene: TRBV7-3
clone size: .
CDR3 protein: CASSLTAEGLAANTGELFF
CDR3 DNA: TGTGCCAGCAGCTTAACCGCCGAGGGACTAGCGGCTAACACCGGGGAGCTGTTTTTT

D gene: TRBD2
J gene: TRBJ2-7
V gene: TRBV14
clone size: .
CDR3 protein: CASSRGGRSVGEQYF
CDR3 DNA: TGTGCCAGCAGCCGGGGGGGACGCTCGGTCGGCGAGCAGTACTTC

D gene: .
J gene: TRBJ2-1
V gene: TRBV5-1
clone size: .
CDR3 protein: CASRGISSYNEQFF
CDR3 DNA: TGCGCCAGCAGGGGGATCAGCTCCTACAATGAGCAGTTCTTC

D gene: TRBD2
J gene: TRBJ2-1
V gene: TRBV7-8
clone size: .
CDR3 protein: CASSPSASGRNEQFF
CDR3 DNA: TGTGCCAGCAGCCCTTCTGCTAGCGGGAGGAATGAGCAGTTCTTC

D gene: .
J gene: TRBJ2-7
V gene: TRBV7-8
clone size: .
CDR3 protein: CASSLAGSSYEQYF
CDR3 DNA: TGTGCCAGCAGCCTGGCAGGTTCTTCCTACGAGCAGTACTTC

D gene: TRBD2
J gene: TRBJ2-5
V gene: TRBV5-1
clone size: .
CDR3 protein: CASSPKMTSGRQETQYF
CDR3 DNA: TGCGCCAGCAGCCCCAAAATGACTAGCGGGAGACAAGAGACCCAGTACTTC

D gene: TRBD1
J gene: TRBJ1-1
V gene: TRBV7-6
clone size: .
CDR3 protein: CASSGMYQGANSKKMNTEAFF
CDR3 DNA: TGTGCCAGCAGCGGTATGTATCAGGGGGCCAACTCGAAGAAAATGAACACTGAAGCTTTCTTT

D gene: TRBD2
J gene: TRBJ2-1
V gene: TRBV28
clone size: .
CDR3 protein: CASSLGSGRASVYNEQFF
CDR3 DNA: TGTGCCAGCAGTTTAGGTAGCGGGAGGGCCTCGGTTTACAATGAGCAGTTCTTC

D gene: TRBD1
J gene: TRBJ1-1
V gene: TRBV19
clone size: .
CDR3 protein: CASSKRQGAFMNTEAFF
CDR3 DNA: TGTGCCAGTAGTAAGCGACAGGGGGCGTTCATGAACACTGAAGCTTTCTTT

D gene: TRBD1
J gene: TRBJ2-1
V gene: TRBV2
clone size: .
CDR3 protein: CASSGGQDGYNEQFF
CDR3 DNA: TGTGCCAGCAGCGGAGGACAGGATGGTTACAATGAGCAGTTCTTC

D gene: .
J gene: TRBJ2-5
V gene: TRBV18
clone size: .
CDR3 protein: CASSAGSGETQYF
CDR3 DNA: TGTGCCAGCTCAGCCGGCAGTGGTGAGACCCAGTACTTC

D gene: .
J gene: TRBJ1-1
V gene: TRBV29-1
clone size: once
CDR3 protein: CSVALQLHNTEAFF
CDR3 DNA: TGCAGCGTTGCTTTGCAGCTCCATAACACTGAAGCTTTCTTT

D gene: TRBD2
J gene: TRBJ2-5
V gene: TRBV5-1
clone size: .
CDR3 protein: CASSLDGTRGETQYF
CDR3 DNA: TGCGCCAGCAGCTTGGATGGGACTAGAGGCGAGACCCAGTACTTC

D gene: .
J gene: TRBJ2-1
V gene: TRBV19
clone size: .
CDR3 protein: CASSITGRLAHNEQFF
CDR3 DNA: TGTGCCAGTAGTATAACAGGGAGACTAGCTCACAATGAGCAGTTCTTC

D gene: .
J gene: TRBJ2-6
V gene: TRBV11-2
clone size: .
CDR3 protein: CASRHQGGRGANVLTF
CDR3 DNA: TGTGCCAGCAGACATCAAGGTGGGAGAGGGGCCAACGTCCTGACTTTC

D gene: .
J gene: TRBJ2-2
V gene: TRBV6-1
clone size: .
CDR3 protein: CASSLDVANTGELFF
CDR3 DNA: TGTGCCAGCAGTCTCGACGTCGCGAACACCGGGGAGCTGTTTTTT

D gene: TRBD2
J gene: TRBJ2-1
V gene: TRBV11-2
clone size: .
CDR3 protein: CASSPRTSGTYNEQFF
CDR3 DNA: TGTGCCAGCAGCCCTAGGACTAGCGGGACCTACAATGAGCAGTTCTTC

D gene: .
J gene: TRBJ1-2
V gene: TRBV27
clone size: .
CDR3 protein: CASSLRENYGYTF
CDR3 DNA: TGTGCCAGCAGTTTGCGAGAGAACTATGGCTACACCTTC

D gene: TRBD2
J gene: TRBJ2-7
V gene: TRBV7-6
clone size: .
CDR3 protein: CASSLGASGRAGPEQYF
CDR3 DNA: TGTGCCAGCAGCTTAGGCGCTAGCGGGAGGGCCGGGCCCGAGCAGTACTTC

D gene: TRBD1
J gene: TRBJ1-5
V gene: TRBV6-5
clone size: .
CDR3 protein: CASSFYGTGSNQPQHF
CDR3 DNA: TGTGCCAGCAGTTTCTACGGGACAGGGAGCAATCAGCCCCAGCATTTT

D gene: .
J gene: TRBJ2-3
V gene: TRBV19
clone size: .
CDR3 protein: CASSIRGGATDTQYF
CDR3 DNA: TGTGCCAGTAGTATAAGGGGGGGGGCGACAGATACGCAGTATTTT

D gene: .
J gene: TRBJ2-7
V gene: TRBV6-1
clone size: .
CDR3 protein: CASSGYRSTYEQYF
CDR3 DNA: TGTGCCAGCAGTGGATACAGGTCGACCTACGAGCAGTACTTC

D gene: .
J gene: TRBJ1-1
V gene: TRBV23-1
clone size: .
CDR3 protein: CASSHFGGLGPDTEAFF
CDR3 DNA: TGCGCCAGCAGTCACTTCGGAGGCTTGGGGCCGGACACTGAAGCTTTCTTT

D gene: TRBD2
J gene: TRBJ2-7
V gene: TRBV18
clone size: .
CDR3 protein: CASSPRGGSSTYEQYF
CDR3 DNA: TGTGCCAGCTCACCACGGGGGGGGAGTAGCACCTACGAGCAGTACTTC

D gene: .
J gene: TRBJ1-2
V gene: TRBV13
clone size: .
CDR3 protein: CASSPKLVGANYGYTF
CDR3 DNA: TGTGCCAGCAGCCCCAAGTTGGTAGGAGCTAACTATGGCTACACCTTC

D gene: .
J gene: TRBJ2-3
V gene: TRBV5-1
clone size: .
CDR3 protein: CASSLGHPSTDTQYF
CDR3 DNA: TGCGCCAGCAGCTTGGGACACCCTAGCACAGATACGCAGTATTTT

D gene: .
J gene: TRBJ2-5
V gene: TRBV27
clone size: .
CDR3 protein: CASSRTGAEGETQYF
CDR3 DNA: TGTGCCAGCAGTCGTACGGGGGCCGAGGGAGAGACCCAGTACTTC

D gene: .
J gene: TRBJ2-7
V gene: TRBV7-8
clone size: .
CDR3 protein: CASSLDPGHSHEQYF
CDR3 DNA: TGTGCCAGCAGCCTAGACCCAGGCCATAGCCACGAGCAGTACTTC

D gene: .
J gene: TRBJ2-5
V gene: TRBV6-1
clone size: .
CDR3 protein: CASSRRPEPQETQYF
CDR3 DNA: TGTGCCAGCAGTCGGCGTCCCGAGCCCCAAGAGACCCAGTACTTC

D gene: .
J gene: TRBJ1-3
V gene: TRBV6-5
clone size: .
CDR3 protein: CASVSGNTIYF
CDR3 DNA: TGTGCCAGCGTCTCTGGAAACACCATATATTTT

D gene: .
J gene: TRBJ2-7
V gene: TRBV27
clone size: .
CDR3 protein: CASSSGAGIYEQYF
CDR3 DNA: TGTGCCAGCAGCTCAGGGGCAGGGATCTACGAGCAGTACTTC

D gene: .
J gene: TRBJ1-1
V gene: TRBV6-5
clone size: .
CDR3 protein: CASSLGRRLNTEAFF
CDR3 DNA: TGTGCCAGCAGCCTCGGGCGGAGATTGAACACTGAAGCTTTCTTT

D gene: TRBD1
J gene: TRBJ1-1
V gene: TRBV10-3
clone size: .
CDR3 protein: CAISGTGKMGAEAFF
CDR3 DNA: TGTGCCATCAGTGGGACAGGAAAGATGGGAGCTGAAGCTTTCTTT

D gene: TRBD1
J gene: TRBJ1-5
V gene: TRBV7-8
clone size: .
CDR3 protein: CASSFNDRGNQPQHF
CDR3 DNA: TGTGCCAGCAGCTTCAACGACAGGGGCAATCAGCCCCAGCATTTT

D gene: TRBD1
J gene: TRBJ2-3
V gene: TRBV9
clone size: .
CDR3 protein: CASSVTGGADTQYF
CDR3 DNA: TGTGCCAGCAGCGTCACAGGGGGAGCAGATACGCAGTATTTT

D gene: .
J gene: TRBJ1-1
V gene: TRBV6-5
clone size: .
CDR3 protein: CASSSRTISNTEAFF
CDR3 DNA: TGTGCCAGCAGTTCTCGGACCATATCGAACACTGAAGCTTTCTTT

D gene: .
J gene: TRBJ2-5
V gene: TRBV18
clone size: .
CDR3 protein: CASSPPWPEDQETQYF
CDR3 DNA: TGTGCCAGCTCACCACCGTGGCCGGAAGACCAAGAGACCCAGTACTTC

D gene: .
J gene: TRBJ1-2
V gene: TRBV5-5
clone size: .
CDR3 protein: CASSLGVTASYGYTF
CDR3 DNA: TGTGCCAGCAGCTTGGGAGTAACGGCGTCTTATGGCTACACCTTC